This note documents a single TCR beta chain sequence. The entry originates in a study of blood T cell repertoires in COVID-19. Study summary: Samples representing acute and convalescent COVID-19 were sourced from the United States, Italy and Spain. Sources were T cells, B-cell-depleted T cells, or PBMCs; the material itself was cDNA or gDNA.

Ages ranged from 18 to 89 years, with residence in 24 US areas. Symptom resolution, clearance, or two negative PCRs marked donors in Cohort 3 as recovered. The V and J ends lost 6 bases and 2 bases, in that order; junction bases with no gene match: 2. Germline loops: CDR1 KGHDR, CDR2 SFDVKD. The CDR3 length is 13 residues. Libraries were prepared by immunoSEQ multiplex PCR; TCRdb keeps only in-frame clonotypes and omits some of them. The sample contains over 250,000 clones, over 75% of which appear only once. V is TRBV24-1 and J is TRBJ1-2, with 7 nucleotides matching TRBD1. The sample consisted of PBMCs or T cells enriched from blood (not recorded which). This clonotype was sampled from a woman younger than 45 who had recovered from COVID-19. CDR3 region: CATSSGGNYGYTF. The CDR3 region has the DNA TGTGCCACCAGTTCAGGGGGAAACTATGGCTACACCTTC.